This paragraph reports one T cell receptor beta chain. Some clones are missing from TCRdb's copy, which holds only in-frame ones; the method was immunoSEQ multiplex PCR. In the table there are a few hundred thousand clones, 83% of which are singletons. Treatment described: some 20 received Ad26.COV2.S at low or high dose, single or two shots; five or six received placebo; per-sample allocation not given. Sample collection was performed on day 63 after the first vaccine or placebo injection. Donor was an adult aged 18-55 years in Boston. Expression of Wuhan-strain SARS-CoV-2 spike came from the Ad26 vector that formed the vaccine. The CDR3 is 15 residues long. V lost 4 bases, J lost 5 bases, and 17 bases lay in between. Germline V gene data show CDR1 as MNHEY and CDR2 as SVGAGI. The data derive from a study of Ad26.COV2.S vaccination and SARS-CoV-2 variants. Whole-study context: The vaccine Ad26.COV2.S was put into the muscle once, or twice with 56 days between.

The TCR originated in a person between 18 and 59 years old who received the Ad26.COV2.S COVID-19 vaccine or a placebo. Material: peripheral blood, obtained in a trial of Ad26.COV2.S vaccine versus placebo. The J gene is TRBJ1-1, the V gene TRBV6-5; D gene uncertain. The CDR3 region has the DNA TGTGCCAGCAGTTTCTTTCCCGGTGTCCGAACTGAAGCTTTCTTT. Protein: CASSFFPGVRTEAFF.